The entry below gives a single T cell receptor beta chain sequence along with its context. The antigen it recognizes is unknown. Within one base of it there is no much larger clone, and no base qualities were kept. As encoded in the germline V gene (reference sequence), CDR1 is SEHNR while CDR2 is FQNEAQ. The V end loses 2 bases and the J end loses 2 bases, and a stretch of 16 bases separates them. From its cysteine to its phenylalanine, the CDR3 spans 17 amino acids. Just CDR3 DNA is preserved here, 51 bases in frame from base 1. This record comes from a study of vaccination and CD4 T cells after COVID-19 (dated by TCRdb to between 2021 and 2023). Regarding the research as a whole: Convalescent patients had a positive SARS-CoV-2 result on nasal swab PCR, and of these patients, several had mild disease and one had severe disease. In the convalescent cohort there were six males and four females, among whom were two Hispanic individuals, seven Caucasians, two Asians and one multiracial person. Two doses of either the Pfizer-BioNTech BNT162b2 vaccine (n=8) or the Moderna mRNA-1273 vaccine (n=2) were administered to participants. Post-COVID blood samples from convalescent patients were collected a median of around 100 days after diagnosis, with a range of roughly 35 to 161 days. Post-vaccine blood samples were taken a median of approximately 70 days after the second vaccine dose, with a range of about 13 to 241 days. Overlapping spike peptide pools from SARS-CoV-2 and from the common cold coronaviruses HCoV-NL63, HCoV-OC43 and HCoV-229E were used as culture stimuli. Control cultures used a CEFX viral epitope pool as positive control, an HIV-1 Nef peptide pool as negative control, or no peptide. The spike-specific CD4+ TCR repertoire was compared before and after mRNA vaccination in approximately 9 COVID-19 convalescent patients and a handful of infection-naive healthy vaccine recipients.

The label giving this sample's treatment or condition can be read as: approximately nine-day PBMC culture with coronavirus spike peptide pools or control peptides (ViraFEST assay). The ViraFEST assay, used in the study, expanded antigen-specific T cells with peptide pools and then identified the expanded clonotypes through TCR sequencing. The convalescent patients' positive SARS-CoV-2 PCR tests were from March to December 2020, which was before the Alpha, Beta and Delta variants emerged in the United States. Each well held 2.2 million or so PBMCs cultured with around 9 ug/ml peptide pools in IMDM containing approximately 4.8% human AB serum and 7.5 to 10 IU/ml IL-2. Half of the culture medium was replaced with fresh IL-2-containing medium on days 3 and 7. After less than 12 days of culture, CD4+ T cells were isolated by negative selection using the EasySep CD4+ T cell isolation kit. Ficoll-Paque Plus gradient centrifugation was used to isolate PBMCs from whole blood, and the isolated PBMCs were then either used fresh or cryopreserved at -140C. In general, triplicate wells were set up for every culture condition.

Library preparation used PCR. TCR sequencing of DNA from cultured CD4+ T cells used the Oncomine TCR Beta short-read assay at the Johns Hopkins FTIC core. Genomic DNA was extracted from the cultured CD4+ T cells with the QIAamp micro DNA kit. The Oncomine TCR Beta libraries from cultured CD4+ T cells were pooled using unique dual indexes and then sequenced on an Illumina iSeq 100. The published analysis was carried out like this. Non-productive sequences were removed, and CDR3s not starting with C, not ending with F or W, or shorter than 7 amino acids were discarded. Antigen-specific clonotypes were identified with the MANAFEST web application by comparing peptide-stimulated wells with reference and other culture wells. To be called positive, a clone needed an FDR below 0.05, an odds ratio above 5, and a productive frequency above 0.1% in at least two of three replicate wells. Cross-reactive clonotypes were defined as significantly expanded in both SARS-CoV-2 spike wells and at least one common cold coronavirus spike condition. Similarity between CDR3 sequences was evaluated in R version 3.6.1 using Levenshtein distances (stringdist) and unrooted phylogenetic trees (ape). The public reads were run again by TCRdb, first through fastp at Q25 and then through MiXCR, and only productive beta chains were kept. Duplicate CDR3 protein sequences are folded into a single record with the most common DNA and genes. These V and J calls are TCRdb output, not the study's own analysis. This sample comprises roughly 16,000 distinct CDR3 sequences, more than 25% of them detected only once. Together, the top ten hold under 30% of the sample.

The research as a whole found: Only a relatively small number of convalescent patients were included in the study, and early timepoints following natural infection were not analyzed. Of the vaccine-specific clones in convalescent patients, 304 of 307, or nearly all, reacted only to SARS-CoV-2 spike and did not cross-react with common cold coronaviruses. Among the post-vaccine SARS-CoV-2-reactive clones in convalescent patients, a median approximately 86% showed up only after vaccination, which suggests vaccine-specific priming. Although the median number of SARS-CoV-2-reactive clonotypes went up from some 23 after infection to about 38 after vaccination, the increase was not significant.

The chain is assembled from TRBV7-9 and TRBJ2-4, with the D segment identity uncertain. The source is a human donor with COVID-19. Sequenced sample: cultured CD4+ T cells from blood. The nucleotide sequence is TGTGCCAGCAGCTTACTAGGAACGGGTGGGACCAAAAACATTCAGTACTTC. Its translation reads: CASSLLGTGGTKNIQYF.